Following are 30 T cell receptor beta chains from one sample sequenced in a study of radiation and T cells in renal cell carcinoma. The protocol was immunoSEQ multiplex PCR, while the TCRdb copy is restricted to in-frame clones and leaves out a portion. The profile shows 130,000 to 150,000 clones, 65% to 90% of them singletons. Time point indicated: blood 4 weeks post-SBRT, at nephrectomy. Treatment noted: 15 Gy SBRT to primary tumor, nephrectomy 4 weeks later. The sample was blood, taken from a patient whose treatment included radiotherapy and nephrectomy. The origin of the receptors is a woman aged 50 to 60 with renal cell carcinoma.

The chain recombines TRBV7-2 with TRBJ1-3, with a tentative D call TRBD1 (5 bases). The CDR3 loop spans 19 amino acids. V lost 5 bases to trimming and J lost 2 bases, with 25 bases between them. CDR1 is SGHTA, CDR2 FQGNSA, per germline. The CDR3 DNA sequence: TGTGCCAGCAGCCCGACCCCCCCCGGGGCAGGGAATACTGGAAACACCATATATTTT. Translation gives CASSPTPPGAGNTGNTIYF.

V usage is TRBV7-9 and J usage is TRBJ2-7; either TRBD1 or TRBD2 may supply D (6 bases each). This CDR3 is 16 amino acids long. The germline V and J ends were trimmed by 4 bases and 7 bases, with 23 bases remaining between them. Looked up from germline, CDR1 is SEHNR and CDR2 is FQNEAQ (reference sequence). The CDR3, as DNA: TGTGCCAGCAGCTCAGGCTACGGGGGCCCCCCTCGTGAGCAGTACTTC. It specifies CASSSGYGGPPREQYF.

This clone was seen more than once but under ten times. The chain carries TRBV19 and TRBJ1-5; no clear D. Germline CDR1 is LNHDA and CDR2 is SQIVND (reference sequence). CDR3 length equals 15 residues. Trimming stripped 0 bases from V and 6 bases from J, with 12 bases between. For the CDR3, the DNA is TGTGCCAGTAGTATAGAACCGAGAATCGGTCAGCCCCAGCATTTT. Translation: CASSIEPRIGQPQHF.

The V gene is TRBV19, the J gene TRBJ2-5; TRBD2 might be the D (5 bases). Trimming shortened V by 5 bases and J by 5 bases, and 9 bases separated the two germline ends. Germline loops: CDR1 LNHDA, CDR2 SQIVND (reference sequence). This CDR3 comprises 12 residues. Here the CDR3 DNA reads TGTGCCAGTAGTGAGGGTTGGGAGACCCAGTACTTC. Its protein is CASSEGWETQYF.

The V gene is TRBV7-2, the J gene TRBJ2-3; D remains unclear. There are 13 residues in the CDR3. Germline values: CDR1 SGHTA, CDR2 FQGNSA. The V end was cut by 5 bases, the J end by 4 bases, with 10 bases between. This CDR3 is CASSKNPSDTQYF. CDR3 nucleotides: TGTGCCAGCAGCAAGAACCCCTCAGATACGCAGTATTTT.

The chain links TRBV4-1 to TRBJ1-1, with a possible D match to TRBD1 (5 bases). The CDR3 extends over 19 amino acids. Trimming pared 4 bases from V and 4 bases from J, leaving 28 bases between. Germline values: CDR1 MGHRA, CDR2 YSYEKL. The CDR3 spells CASSRDPGRQGVASTEAFF. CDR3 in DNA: TGCGCCAGCAGCCGAGATCCGGGAAGGCAGGGTGTGGCTAGCACTGAAGCTTTCTTT.

The CDR3 nucleotides are TGTGCCAGCAGCTTGGGGGACCGTAATGAAAAACTGTTTTTT. Protein product: CASSLGDRNEKLFF. The rearrangement uses TRBV5-4 and TRBJ1-4; possibly TRBD1 for D (5 bases). V shed 0 bases and J shed 4 bases, with 7 bases lying between them. The CDR3 extends over 14 amino acids. Germline loops: CDR1 SGHNT, CDR2 YYREEE (reference sequence).

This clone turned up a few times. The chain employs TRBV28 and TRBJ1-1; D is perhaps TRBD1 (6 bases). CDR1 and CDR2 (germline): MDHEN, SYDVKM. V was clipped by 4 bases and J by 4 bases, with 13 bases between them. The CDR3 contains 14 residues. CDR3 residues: CASSSGDKGTEAFF. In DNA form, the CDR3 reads TGTGCCAGCAGTTCGGGGGACAAGGGCACTGAAGCTTTCTTT.

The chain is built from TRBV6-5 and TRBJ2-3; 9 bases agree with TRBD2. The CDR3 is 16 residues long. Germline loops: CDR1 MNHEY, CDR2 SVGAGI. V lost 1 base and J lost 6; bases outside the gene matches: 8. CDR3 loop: CASSYLGGGASDTQYF. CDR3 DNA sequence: TGTGCCAGCAGTTACTTAGGCGGGGGGGCCTCGGATACGCAGTATTTT.

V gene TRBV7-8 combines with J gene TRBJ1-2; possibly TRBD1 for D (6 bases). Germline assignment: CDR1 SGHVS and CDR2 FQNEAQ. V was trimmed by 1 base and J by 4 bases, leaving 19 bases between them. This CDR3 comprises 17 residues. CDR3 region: CASSLGIRDTTFYGYTF. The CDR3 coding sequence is TGTGCCAGCAGCTTAGGTATCCGGGACACTACCTTCTATGGCTACACCTTC. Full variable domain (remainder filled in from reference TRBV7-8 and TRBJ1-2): GAGVSQSPRYKVAKRGQDVALRCDPISGHVSLFWYQQALGQGPEFLTYFQNEAQLDKSGLPSDRFFAERPEGSVSTLKIQRTQQEDSAVYLCASSLGIRDTTFYGYTFGSGTRLTVV.

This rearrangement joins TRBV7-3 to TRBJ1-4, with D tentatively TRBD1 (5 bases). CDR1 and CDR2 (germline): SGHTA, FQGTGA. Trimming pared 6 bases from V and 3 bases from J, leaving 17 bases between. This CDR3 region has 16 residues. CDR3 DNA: TGTGCCAGCAGTTCCAGGGAGGAGAGGGCTAATGAAAAACTGTTTTTT. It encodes CASSSREERANEKLFF.

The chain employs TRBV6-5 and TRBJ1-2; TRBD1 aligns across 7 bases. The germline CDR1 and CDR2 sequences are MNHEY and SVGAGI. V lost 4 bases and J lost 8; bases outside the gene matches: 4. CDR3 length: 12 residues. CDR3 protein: CASSSPGQGYTF. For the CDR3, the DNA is TGTGCCAGCAGTTCTCCGGGACAGGGCTACACCTTC.

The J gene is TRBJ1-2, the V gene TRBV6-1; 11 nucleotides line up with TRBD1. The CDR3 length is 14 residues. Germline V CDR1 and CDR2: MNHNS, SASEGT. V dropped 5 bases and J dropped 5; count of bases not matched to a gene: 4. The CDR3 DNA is TGTGCCAGCAGTTCCGGGACAGGGGGATATGGCTACACCTTC. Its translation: CASSSGTGGYGYTF.

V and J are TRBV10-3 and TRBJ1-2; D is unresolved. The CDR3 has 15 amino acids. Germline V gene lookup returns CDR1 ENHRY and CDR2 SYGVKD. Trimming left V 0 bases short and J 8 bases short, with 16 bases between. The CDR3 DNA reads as TGTGCCATCAGTGAGTCTGTTGATAGGGTAAGCGGCTACACCTTC. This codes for CAISESVDRVSGYTF.

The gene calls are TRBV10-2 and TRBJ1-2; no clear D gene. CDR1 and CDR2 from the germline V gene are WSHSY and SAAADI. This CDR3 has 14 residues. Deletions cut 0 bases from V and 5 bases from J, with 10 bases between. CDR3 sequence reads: CASSESVRTYGYTF. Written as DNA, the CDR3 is TGCGCCAGCAGTGAGTCGGTCAGGACTTATGGCTACACCTTC.

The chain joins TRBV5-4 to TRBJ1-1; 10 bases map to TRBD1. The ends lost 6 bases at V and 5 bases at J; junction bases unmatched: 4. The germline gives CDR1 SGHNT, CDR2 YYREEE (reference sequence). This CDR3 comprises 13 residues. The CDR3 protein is CASNQGQGTEAFF. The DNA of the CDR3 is TGTGCCAGCAACCAGGGACAGGGGACTGAAGCTTTCTTT.

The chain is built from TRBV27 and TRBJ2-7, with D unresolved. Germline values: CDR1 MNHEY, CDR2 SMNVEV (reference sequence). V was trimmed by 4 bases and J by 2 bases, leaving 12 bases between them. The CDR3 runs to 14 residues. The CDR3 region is CASSSPWSTYEQYF. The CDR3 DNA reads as TGTGCCAGCAGTTCACCATGGTCAACCTACGAGCAGTACTTC.

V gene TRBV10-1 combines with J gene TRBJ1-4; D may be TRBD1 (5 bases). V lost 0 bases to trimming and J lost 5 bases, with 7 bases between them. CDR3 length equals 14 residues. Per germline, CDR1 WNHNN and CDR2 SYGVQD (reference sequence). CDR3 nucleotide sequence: TGCGCCAGCAGTGAGTCGTCAGGGAATGAAAAACTGTTTTTT. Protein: CASSESSGNEKLFF.

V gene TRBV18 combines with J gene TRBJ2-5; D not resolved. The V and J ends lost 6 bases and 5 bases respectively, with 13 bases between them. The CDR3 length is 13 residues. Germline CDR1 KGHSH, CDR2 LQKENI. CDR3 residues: CASSWTHAETQYF. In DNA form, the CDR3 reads TGTGCCAGCTCGTGGACCCACGCGGAGACCCAGTACTTC.

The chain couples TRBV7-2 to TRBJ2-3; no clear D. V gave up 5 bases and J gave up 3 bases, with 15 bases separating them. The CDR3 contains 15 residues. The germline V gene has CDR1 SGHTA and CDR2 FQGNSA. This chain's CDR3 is CASSPRFSGTDTQYF. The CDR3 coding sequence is TGTGCCAGCAGCCCCCGATTCTCTGGTACAGATACGCAGTATTTT.

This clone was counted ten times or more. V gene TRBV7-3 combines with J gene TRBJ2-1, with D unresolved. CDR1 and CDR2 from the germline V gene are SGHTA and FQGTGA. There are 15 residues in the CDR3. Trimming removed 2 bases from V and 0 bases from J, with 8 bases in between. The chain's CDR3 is CASSLDPSSYNEQFF. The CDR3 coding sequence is TGTGCCAGCAGCTTAGATCCGAGCTCCTACAATGAGCAGTTCTTC.

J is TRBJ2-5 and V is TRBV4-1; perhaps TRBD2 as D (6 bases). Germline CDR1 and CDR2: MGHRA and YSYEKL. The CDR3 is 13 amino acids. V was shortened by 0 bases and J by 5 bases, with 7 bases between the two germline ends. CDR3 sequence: CASSQEGGETQYF. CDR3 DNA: TGCGCCAGCAGCCAAGAGGGGGGTGAGACCCAGTACTTC.

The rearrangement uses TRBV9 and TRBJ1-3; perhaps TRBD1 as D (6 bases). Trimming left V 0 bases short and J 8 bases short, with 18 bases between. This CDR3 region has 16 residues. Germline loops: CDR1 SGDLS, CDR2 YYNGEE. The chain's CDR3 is CASSVDAGADADTIYF. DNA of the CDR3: TGTGCCAGCAGCGTAGATGCAGGGGCGGACGCGGACACCATATATTTT. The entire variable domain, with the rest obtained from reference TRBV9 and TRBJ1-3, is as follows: DSGVTQTPKHLITATGQRVTLRCSPRSGDLSVYWYQQSLDQGLQFLIQYYNGEERAKGNILERFSAQQFPDLHSELNLSSLELGDSALYFCASSVDAGADADTIYFGEGSWLTVV.

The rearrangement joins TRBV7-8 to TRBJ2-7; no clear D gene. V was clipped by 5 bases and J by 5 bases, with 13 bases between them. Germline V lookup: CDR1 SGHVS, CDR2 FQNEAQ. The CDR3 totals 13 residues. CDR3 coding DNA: TGTGCCAGCAGCAAAAGTAGCTGGGACGAGCAGTACTTC. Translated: CASSKSSWDEQYF.

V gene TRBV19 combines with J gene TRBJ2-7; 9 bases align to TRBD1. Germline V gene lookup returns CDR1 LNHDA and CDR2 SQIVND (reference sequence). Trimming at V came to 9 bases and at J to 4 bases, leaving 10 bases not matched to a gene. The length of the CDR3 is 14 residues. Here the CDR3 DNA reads TGTGCCAGCAAGGCGGGACAGGGCATTTACGAGCAGTACTTC. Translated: CASKAGQGIYEQYF.

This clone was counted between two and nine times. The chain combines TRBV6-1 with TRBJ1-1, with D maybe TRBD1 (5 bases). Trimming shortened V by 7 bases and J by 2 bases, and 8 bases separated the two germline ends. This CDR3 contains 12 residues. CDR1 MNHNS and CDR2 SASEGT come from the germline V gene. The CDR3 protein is CASKRGNTEAFF. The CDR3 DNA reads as TGTGCCAGCAAGAGGGGCAACACTGAAGCTTTCTTT.

The chain's CDR3 is CASSLSTGMTGNTIYF. The CDR3, as DNA: TGTGCCAGCAGCTTATCGACAGGGATGACTGGAAACACCATATATTTT. This sequence joins TRBV7-9 and TRBJ1-3; 7 nucleotides align to TRBD1. Germline CDR1 SEHNR, CDR2 FQNEAQ (reference sequence). This CDR3 is 16 amino acids long. Losses at the gene ends were 2 bases for V and 2 bases for J; bases not matched to a gene: 6.

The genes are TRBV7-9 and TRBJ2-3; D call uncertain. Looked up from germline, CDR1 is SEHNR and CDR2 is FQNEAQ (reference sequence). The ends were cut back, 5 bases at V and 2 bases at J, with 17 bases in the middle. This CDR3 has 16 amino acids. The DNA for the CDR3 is TGTGCCAGCAGCCCCCAATCCGGGTCATCCACAGATACGCAGTATTTT. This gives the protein CASSPQSGSSTDTQYF.

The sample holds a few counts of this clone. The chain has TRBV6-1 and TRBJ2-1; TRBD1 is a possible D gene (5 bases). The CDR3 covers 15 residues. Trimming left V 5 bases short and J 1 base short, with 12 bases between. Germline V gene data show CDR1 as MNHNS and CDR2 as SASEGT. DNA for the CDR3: TGTGCCAGCAGTACACGGACACGGTCCTACAATGAGCAGTTCTTC. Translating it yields CASSTRTRSYNEQFF.

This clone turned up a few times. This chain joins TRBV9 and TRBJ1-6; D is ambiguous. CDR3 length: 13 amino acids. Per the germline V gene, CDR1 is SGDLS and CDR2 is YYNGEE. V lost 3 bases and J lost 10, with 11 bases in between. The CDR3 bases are TGTGCCAGCAGCGAGGAAAGCCGATCACCCCTCCACTTT. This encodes CASSEESRSPLHF.